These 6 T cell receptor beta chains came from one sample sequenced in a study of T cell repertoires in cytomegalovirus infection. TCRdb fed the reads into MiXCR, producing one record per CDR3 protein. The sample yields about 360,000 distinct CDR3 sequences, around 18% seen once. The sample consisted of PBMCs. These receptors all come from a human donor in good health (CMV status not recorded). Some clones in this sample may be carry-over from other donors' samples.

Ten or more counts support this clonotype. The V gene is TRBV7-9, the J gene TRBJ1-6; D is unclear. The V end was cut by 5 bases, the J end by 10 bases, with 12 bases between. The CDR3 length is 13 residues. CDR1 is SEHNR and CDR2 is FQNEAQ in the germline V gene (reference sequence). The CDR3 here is CASSQHMKSPLHF. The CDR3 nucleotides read TGTGCCAGCAGCCAACACATGAAGTCACCCCTCCACTTT.

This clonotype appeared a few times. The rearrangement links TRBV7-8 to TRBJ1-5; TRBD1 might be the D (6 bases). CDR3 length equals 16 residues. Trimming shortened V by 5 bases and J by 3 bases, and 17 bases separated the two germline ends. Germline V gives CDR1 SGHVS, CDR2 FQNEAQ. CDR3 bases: TGTGCCAGCAGCCTCGAACAAGGGGGACACAATCAGCCCCAGCATTTT. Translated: CASSLEQGGHNQPQHF.

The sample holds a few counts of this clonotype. The CDR3 DNA follows: TGTGCCAGCAGCTTGCGAAGCGGGGGACTGAGAGATACGCAGTATTTT. Translated: CASSLRSGGLRDTQYF. This chain connects TRBV5-4 to TRBJ2-3, with 8 nucleotides matching TRBD2. The germline V gene encodes CDR1 SGHNT and CDR2 YYREEE (reference sequence). The ends lost 1 base at V and 5 bases at J; junction bases unmatched: 9. There are 16 residues in the CDR3.

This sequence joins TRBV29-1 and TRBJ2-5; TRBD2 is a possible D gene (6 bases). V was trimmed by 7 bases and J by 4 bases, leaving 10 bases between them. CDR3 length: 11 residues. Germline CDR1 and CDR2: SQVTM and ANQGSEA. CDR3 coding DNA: TGCAGCGGGCAGCGGGCAGAGACCCAGTACTTC. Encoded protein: CSGQRAETQYF.

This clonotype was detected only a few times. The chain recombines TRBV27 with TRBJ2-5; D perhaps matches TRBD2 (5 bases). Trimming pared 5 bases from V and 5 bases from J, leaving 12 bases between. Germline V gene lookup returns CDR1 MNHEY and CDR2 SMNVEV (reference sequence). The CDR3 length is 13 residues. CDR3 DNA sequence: TGTGCCAGCAGTAAGCGGCTTGGGGAGACCCAGTACTTC. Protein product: CASSKRLGETQYF.

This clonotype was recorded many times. CDR3 bases: TGTGCCACCCTAGCTAACACTGAAGCTTTCTTT. Amino acids: CATLANTEAFF. The genes are TRBV28 and TRBJ1-1; D gene unclear. This CDR3 is 11 amino acids long. Trimming pared 10 bases from V and 2 bases from J, leaving 8 bases between. Germline values: CDR1 MDHEN, CDR2 SYDVKM. Combining the CDR3 with reference TRBV28 and TRBJ1-1 gives the whole variable domain DVKVTQSSRYLVKRTGEKVFLECVQDMDHENMFWYRQDPGLGLRLIYFSYDVKMKEKGDIPEGYSVSREKKERFSLILESASTNQTSMYLCATLANTEAFFGQGTRLTVV.